These 8 T cell receptor beta chains came from one sample sequenced in a study of blood T cell repertoires in COVID-19. Generated by immunoSEQ multiplex PCR, the TCRdb table keeps only in-frame clones and is missing some. Counted here are under 75,000 clones, over 70% occurring once; the ten biggest clones make up roughly a fifth. The sample taken for sequencing was peripheral blood. These receptors originate from a man in his sixties with acute or convalescent COVID-19.

The chain couples TRBV28 to TRBJ1-5, with 10 bases identical to TRBD1. CDR3 length equals 18 residues. CDR1 MDHEN and CDR2 SYDVKM come from the germline V gene. Trimming removed 5 bases from V and 0 bases from J; junction bases left unmatched: 10. The CDR3 loop reads CASSLLGQGLISNQPQHF. In DNA, the CDR3 is TGTGCCAGCAGTCTACTGGGACAGGGGTTAATTAGCAATCAGCCCCAGCATTTT.

This clone occurred many times. This chain links TRBV30 with TRBJ1-5; TRBD1 matches at 9 bases. Per the germline V gene, CDR1 is GTSNPN and CDR2 is SVGIG (reference sequence). This CDR3 spans 14 amino acids. V dropped 2 bases and J dropped 7; count of bases not matched to a gene: 6. The CDR3 is CAWSITGGQQPQHF. The DNA of the CDR3 is TGTGCCTGGAGTATTACAGGGGGCCAACAGCCCCAGCATTTT.

V and J are TRBV28 and TRBJ1-4, with 9 nucleotides matching TRBD1. This CDR3 spans 13 amino acids. Germline CDR1 reads MDHEN; CDR2 reads SYDVKM. V lost 8 bases to trimming and J lost 6 bases; unmatched junction nucleotides: 4. CDR3 region: CASGTGYDEKLFF. The CDR3 DNA is TGTGCCAGCGGGACAGGGTACGATGAAAAACTGTTTTTT.

This clone was seen repeatedly, ten times or more. V gene TRBV28 combines with J gene TRBJ2-3, with 8 positions matching TRBD2. Trimming removed 5 bases from V and 8 bases from J; junction bases left unmatched: 18. The CDR3 is 17 amino acids. Germline V gives CDR1 MDHEN, CDR2 SYDVKM. The CDR3 is CASSPQEGAGVARTQYF. DNA for the CDR3: TGTGCCAGCAGTCCCCAGGAGGGAGCGGGAGTGGCGCGTACGCAGTATTTT.

The chain is built from TRBV24-1 and TRBJ2-1, with TRBD1 as a possible D gene (5 bases). V gave up 2 bases and J gave up 6 bases, with 13 bases separating them. CDR1 is KGHDR, CDR2 SFDVKD, per germline. The CDR3 has 15 amino acids. The CDR3 nucleotides read TGTGCCACCAGTGATTCCGACAGCGTAACCAATGAGCAGTTCTTC. It codes for CATSDSDSVTNEQFF.

The genes are TRBV28 and TRBJ1-4; D unclear. The germline V gene has CDR1 MDHEN and CDR2 SYDVKM. V was pared by 8 bases and J by 6 bases, with 16 bases between. The CDR3 is 14 residues long. The CDR3 DNA is TGTGCCAGCGGACTGACACAGCTTGATGAAAAACTGTTTTTT. Translation: CASGLTQLDEKLFF.

The chain uses TRBV28 and TRBJ1-2, with D possibly TRBD1 on 6 matching bases. V lost 6 bases, J lost 8 bases, and 13 bases lay in between. The CDR3 totals 12 residues. The germline V gene encodes CDR1 MDHEN and CDR2 SYDVKM. Written as DNA, the CDR3 is TGTGCCAGCAGCCTCAGGGGAGGGGGCTACACCTTC. Amino acids: CASSLRGGGYTF.

V is TRBV27 and J is TRBJ2-4, with D possibly TRBD1 on 6 matching bases. This CDR3 contains 14 residues. The V gene lost 8 bases and the J gene lost 5 bases, with 16 bases spanning the gap. Germline-derived CDR1 and CDR2 are MNHEY and SMNVEV (reference sequence). The CDR3 sequence: CASSNYGQQNIQYF. The CDR3 coding sequence is TGTGCCAGCTCCAATTACGGACAGCAAAACATTCAGTACTTC.